The 2 T cell receptor beta chains below come from one sample, sequenced in a study of human thymus T cells. The table came from immunoSEQ multiplex PCR; TCRdb's copy has only in-frame clones and leaves some out. This sample yields about 44,000 clones, of which 90% to 95% are seen a single time; more than 0.1% belongs to the top ten. Source material: blood. Source of these receptors: a boy under two years old with a congenital heart defect but otherwise immunologically healthy.

The chain couples TRBV4-3 to TRBJ2-7, with TRBD2 matching over 9 bases. The CDR3 runs 16 residues. V was pared by 1 base and J by 1 base, with 5 bases of the junction left unmatched. The germline CDR1 and CDR2 sequences are LGHNA and YSLEER. The CDR3 coding sequence is TGCGCCAGCAGCCAAGGCGGGAGGGGAGGGTCCTACGAGCAGTACTTC. It yields the protein CASSQGGRGGSYEQYF.

The rearrangement joins TRBV15 to TRBJ1-6; D uncertain. Deletions cut 1 base from V and 0 bases from J, with 7 bases between. Germline assignment: CDR1 LNHNV and CDR2 YYDKDF (reference sequence). The CDR3 spans 16 residues. CDR3 DNA sequence: TGTGCCACCAGCAGAGGTACCGGCTCCTATAATTCACCCCTCCACTTT. Translating it yields CATSRGTGSYNSPLHF.